The present entry profiles one TCR beta chain with its context. This record comes from a study of cytomegalovirus exposure and HLA in healthy donors. Separation from the roughly 700-subject first cohort characterized the approximately 120-subject validation cohort, to which the donors belonged. The CDR3 covers 13 residues. Germline CDR1 SGHTA, CDR2 FQGNSA. After removal of 4 bases from V and 14 bases from J, the junction contained 10 bases not matched to a gene. Libraries were prepared by immunoSEQ multiplex PCR; TCRdb keeps only in-frame clonotypes and omits some of them. The sample records tens of thousands of clones, around 82% being singletons.

The receptor comes from a woman in her late teens or twenties in good health and CMV-seropositive. V is TRBV7-2 and J is TRBJ2-1, with 8 bases lining up with TRBD2. Sequencing was done on a sample of PBMCs. The CDR3 region is CASSSPPGLGKFF. CDR3 in DNA: TGTGCCAGCAGCTCACCCCCGGGACTAGGGAAGTTCTTC.